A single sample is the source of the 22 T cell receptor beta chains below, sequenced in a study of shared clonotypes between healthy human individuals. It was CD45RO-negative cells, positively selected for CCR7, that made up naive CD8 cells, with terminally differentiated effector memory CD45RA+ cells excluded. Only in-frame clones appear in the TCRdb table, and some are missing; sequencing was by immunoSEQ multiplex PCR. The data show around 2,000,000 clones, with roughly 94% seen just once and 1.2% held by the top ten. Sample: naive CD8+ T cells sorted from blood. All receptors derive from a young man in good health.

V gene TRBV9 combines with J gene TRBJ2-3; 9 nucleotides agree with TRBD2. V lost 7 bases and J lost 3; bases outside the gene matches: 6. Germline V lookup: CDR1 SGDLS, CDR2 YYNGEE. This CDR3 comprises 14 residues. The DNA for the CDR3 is TGTGCCAGCTCCGGGACTAGCTTAACAGATACGCAGTATTTT. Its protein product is CASSGTSLTDTQYF.

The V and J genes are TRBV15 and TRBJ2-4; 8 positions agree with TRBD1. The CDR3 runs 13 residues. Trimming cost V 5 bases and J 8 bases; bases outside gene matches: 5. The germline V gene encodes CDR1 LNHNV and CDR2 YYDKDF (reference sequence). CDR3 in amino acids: CATSAMTGDIQYF. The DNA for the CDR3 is TGTGCCACCAGCGCTATGACAGGGGACATTCAGTACTTC. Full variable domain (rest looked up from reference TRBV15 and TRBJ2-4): DAMVIQNPRYQVTQFGKPVTLSCSQTLNHNVMYWYQQKSSQAPKLLFHYYDKDFNNEADTPDNFQSRRPNTSFCFLDIRSPGLGDTAMYLCATSAMTGDIQYFGAGTRLSVL.

The CDR3 loop is CASSTGTSSYEQYF. The CDR3 bases are TGTGCCAGTAGCACCGGGACTTCCTCCTACGAGCAGTACTTC. The chain carries TRBV19 and TRBJ2-7; maybe TRBD2 (6 bases). Trimming removed 6 bases from V and 0 bases from J, with 12 bases in between. Germline assignment: CDR1 LNHDA and CDR2 SQIVND (reference sequence). This CDR3 spans 14 amino acids. The variable domain in full, completed from reference TRBV19 and TRBJ2-7, reads DGGITQSPKYLFRKEGQNVTLSCEQNLNHDAMYWYRQDPGQGLRLIYYSQIVNDFQKGDIAEGYSVSREKKESFPLTVTSAQKNPTAFYLCASSTGTSSYEQYFGPGTRLTVT.

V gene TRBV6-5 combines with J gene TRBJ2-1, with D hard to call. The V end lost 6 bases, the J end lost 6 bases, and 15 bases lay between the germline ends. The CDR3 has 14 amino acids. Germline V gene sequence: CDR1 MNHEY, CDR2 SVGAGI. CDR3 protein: CASRQGLAGNEQFF. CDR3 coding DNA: TGTGCCAGCAGACAAGGGTTAGCCGGCAATGAGCAGTTCTTC.

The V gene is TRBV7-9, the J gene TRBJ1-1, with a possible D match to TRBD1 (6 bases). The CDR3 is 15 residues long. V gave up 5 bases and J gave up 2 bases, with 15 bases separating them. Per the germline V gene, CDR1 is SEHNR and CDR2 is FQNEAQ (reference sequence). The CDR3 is CASSNFRQVNTEAFF. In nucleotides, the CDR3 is TGTGCCAGCAGCAACTTTCGACAGGTAAACACTGAAGCTTTCTTT.

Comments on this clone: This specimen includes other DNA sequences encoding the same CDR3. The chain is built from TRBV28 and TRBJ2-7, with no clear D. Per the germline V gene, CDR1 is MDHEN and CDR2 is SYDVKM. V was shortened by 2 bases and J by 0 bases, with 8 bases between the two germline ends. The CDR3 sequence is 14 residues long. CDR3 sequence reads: CASSLAGSSYEQYF. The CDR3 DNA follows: TGTGCCAGCAGTTTAGCAGGTAGCTCCTACGAGCAGTACTTC.

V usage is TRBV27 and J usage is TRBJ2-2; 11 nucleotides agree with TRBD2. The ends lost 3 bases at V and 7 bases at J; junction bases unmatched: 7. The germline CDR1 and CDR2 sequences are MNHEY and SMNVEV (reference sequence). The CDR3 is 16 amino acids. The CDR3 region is CASSLVLAGGGGELFF. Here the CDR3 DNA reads TGTGCCAGCAGTTTGGTTCTAGCGGGAGGCGGCGGGGAGCTGTTTTTT.

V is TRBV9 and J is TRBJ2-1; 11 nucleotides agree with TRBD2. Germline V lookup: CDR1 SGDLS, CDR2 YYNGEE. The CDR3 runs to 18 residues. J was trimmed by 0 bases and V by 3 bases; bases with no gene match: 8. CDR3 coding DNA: TGTGCCAGCAGCGCCCCTGTTACTAGCGGGAGCTCCTACAATGAGCAGTTCTTC. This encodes CASSAPVTSGSSYNEQFF.

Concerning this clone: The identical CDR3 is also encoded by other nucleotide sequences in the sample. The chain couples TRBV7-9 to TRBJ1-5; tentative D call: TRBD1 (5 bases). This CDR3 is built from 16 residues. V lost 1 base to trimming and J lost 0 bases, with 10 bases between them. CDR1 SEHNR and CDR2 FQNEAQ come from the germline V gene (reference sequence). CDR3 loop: CASSLGTGGSNQPQHF. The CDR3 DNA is TGTGCCAGCAGCTTAGGTACAGGCGGTAGCAATCAGCCCCAGCATTTT.

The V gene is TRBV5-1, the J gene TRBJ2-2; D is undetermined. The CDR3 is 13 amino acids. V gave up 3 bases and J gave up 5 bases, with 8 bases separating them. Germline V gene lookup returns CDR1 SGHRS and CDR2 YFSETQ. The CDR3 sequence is CASSWTTTGELFF. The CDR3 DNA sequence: TGCGCCAGCAGCTGGACCACGACCGGGGAGCTGTTTTTT.

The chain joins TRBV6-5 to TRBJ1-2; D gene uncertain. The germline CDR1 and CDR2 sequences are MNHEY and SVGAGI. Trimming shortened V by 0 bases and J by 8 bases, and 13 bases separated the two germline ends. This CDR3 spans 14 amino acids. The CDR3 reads CASSYSNGPEGYTF. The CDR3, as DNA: TGTGCCAGCAGTTACTCGAATGGCCCGGAGGGCTACACCTTC.

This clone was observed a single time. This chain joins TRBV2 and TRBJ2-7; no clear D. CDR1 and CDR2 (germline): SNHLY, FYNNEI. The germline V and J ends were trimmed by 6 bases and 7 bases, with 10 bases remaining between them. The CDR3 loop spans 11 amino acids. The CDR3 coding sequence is TGTGCCAGCAGAGAGAGTAGAGAGCAGTACTTC. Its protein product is CASRESREQYF.

The CDR3 DNA sequence: TGTGCCAGCAGTTTTAAGAGAAGTGGTGAAAAACTGTTTTTT. Translation gives CASSFKRSGEKLFF. This sequence joins TRBV28 and TRBJ1-4; D call uncertain. This CDR3 has 14 amino acids. Germline CDR1 reads MDHEN; CDR2 reads SYDVKM. V lost 3 bases and J 7 bases, leaving 12 bases between the germline ends.

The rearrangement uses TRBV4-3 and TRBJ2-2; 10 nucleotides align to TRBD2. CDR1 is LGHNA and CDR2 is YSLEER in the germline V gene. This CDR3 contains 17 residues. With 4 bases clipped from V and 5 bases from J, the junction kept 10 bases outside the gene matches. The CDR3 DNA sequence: TGCGCCAGCAGCCCCGGTCTAGCGGGAGCTCTGACCGGGGAGCTGTTTTTT. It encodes CASSPGLAGALTGELFF.

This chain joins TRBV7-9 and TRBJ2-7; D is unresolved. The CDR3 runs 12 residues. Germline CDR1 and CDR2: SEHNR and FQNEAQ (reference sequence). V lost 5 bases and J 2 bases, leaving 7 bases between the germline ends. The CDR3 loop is CASSTLTYEQYF. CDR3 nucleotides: TGTGCCAGCAGCACGTTAACCTACGAGCAGTACTTC.

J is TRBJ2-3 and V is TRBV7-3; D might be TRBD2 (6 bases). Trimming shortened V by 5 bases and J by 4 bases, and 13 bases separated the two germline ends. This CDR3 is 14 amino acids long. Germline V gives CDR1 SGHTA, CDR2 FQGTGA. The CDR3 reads CASSKPGLSDTQYF. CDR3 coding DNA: TGTGCCAGCAGCAAGCCCGGACTATCAGATACGCAGTATTTT.

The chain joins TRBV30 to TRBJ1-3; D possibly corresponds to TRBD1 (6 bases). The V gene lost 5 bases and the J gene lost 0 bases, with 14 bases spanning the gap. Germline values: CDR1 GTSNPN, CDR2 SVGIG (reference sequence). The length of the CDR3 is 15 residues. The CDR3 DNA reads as TGTGCCTGGGCTGGGGGACATCTCTCTGGAAACACCATATATTTT. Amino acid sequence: CAWAGGHLSGNTIYF.

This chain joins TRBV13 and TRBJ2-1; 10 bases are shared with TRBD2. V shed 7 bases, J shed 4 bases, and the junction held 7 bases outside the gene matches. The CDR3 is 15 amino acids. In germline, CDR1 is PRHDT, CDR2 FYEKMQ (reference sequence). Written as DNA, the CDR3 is TGTGCCAGCATCCTTAGGACTAGCGGATACAATGAGCAGTTCTTC. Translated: CASILRTSGYNEQFF.

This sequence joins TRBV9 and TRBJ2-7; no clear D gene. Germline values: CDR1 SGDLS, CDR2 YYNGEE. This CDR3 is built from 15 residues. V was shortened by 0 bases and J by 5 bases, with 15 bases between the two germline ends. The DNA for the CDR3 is TGTGCCAGCAGCGTAGACGGTGGCCATATCAACGAGCAGTACTTC. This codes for CASSVDGGHINEQYF. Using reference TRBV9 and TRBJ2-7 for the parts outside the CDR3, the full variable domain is DSGVTQTPKHLITATGQRVTLRCSPRSGDLSVYWYQQSLDQGLQFLIQYYNGEERAKGNILERFSAQQFPDLHSELNLSSLELGDSALYFCASSVDGGHINEQYFGPGTRLTVT.

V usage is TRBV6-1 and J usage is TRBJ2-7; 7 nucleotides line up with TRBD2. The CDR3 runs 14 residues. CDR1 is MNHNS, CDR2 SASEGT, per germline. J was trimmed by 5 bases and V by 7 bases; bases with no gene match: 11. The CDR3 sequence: CASTWLGTNDEQYF. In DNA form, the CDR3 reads TGTGCCAGCACATGGCTCGGGACTAACGACGAGCAGTACTTC.

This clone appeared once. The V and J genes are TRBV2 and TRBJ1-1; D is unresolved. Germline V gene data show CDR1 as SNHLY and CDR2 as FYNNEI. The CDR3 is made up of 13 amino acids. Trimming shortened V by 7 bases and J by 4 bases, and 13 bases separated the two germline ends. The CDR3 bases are TGTGCCAGCATCAGGTGGCAGATCACTGAAGCTTTCTTT. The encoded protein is CASIRWQITEAFF.

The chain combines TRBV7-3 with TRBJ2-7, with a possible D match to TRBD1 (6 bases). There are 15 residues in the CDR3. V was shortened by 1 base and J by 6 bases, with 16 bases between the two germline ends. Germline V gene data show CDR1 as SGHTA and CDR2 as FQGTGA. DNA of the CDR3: TGTGCCAGCAGCTTAAATCTGGACAGTGGGCTCGAGCAGTACTTC. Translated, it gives CASSLNLDSGLEQYF.